A single sample gave rise to the 25 T cell receptor beta chains below, sequenced in a study of metastatic and nonmetastatic thyroid tumors. TCRdb called clones again from the PCR reads with MiXCR. The sample includes 60,000 or so clones, about 4% of them seen just once. No patient had received any treatment before thyroid surgery. The sample comprised blood. These receptor sequences come from a female donor with papillary thyroid cancer or a benign thyroid nodule (not recorded which). Some clones in this sample may be carry-over from other donors' samples.

This clone came up many times. The V gene is TRBV6-1, the J gene TRBJ1-6; D gene ambiguous. Germline V CDR1 and CDR2: MNHNS, SASEGT. V gave up 6 bases and J gave up 6 bases, with 15 bases separating them. This CDR3 has 15 amino acids. CDR3 sequence reads: CASRVTLNPNSPLHF. The CDR3 bases are TGTGCCAGCAGAGTCACCTTAAACCCTAATTCACCCCTCCACTTT.

The gene calls are TRBV9 and TRBJ1-4, with a possible D match to TRBD1 (6 bases). This CDR3 comprises 13 residues. Between the trimmed V and J ends, which lost 3 bases and 8 bases, there was a span of 11 bases. Germline CDR1 is SGDLS and CDR2 is YYNGEE. The CDR3 sequence: CASSARGREKLFF. The CDR3 DNA is TGTGCCAGCAGCGCCAGGGGAAGGGAAAAACTGTTTTTT. Together with reference TRBV9 and TRBJ1-4, the CDR3 gives the full variable domain: DSGVTQTPKHLITATGQRVTLRCSPRSGDLSVYWYQQSLDQGLQFLIQYYNGEERAKGNILERFSAQQFPDLHSELNLSSLELGDSALYFCASSARGREKLFFGSGTQLSVL.

This clone was seen ten or more times. The V gene is TRBV7-9, the J gene TRBJ2-5; D is perhaps TRBD1 or TRBD2 (5 bases each). The CDR3 spans 14 residues. Per germline, CDR1 SEHNR and CDR2 FQNEAQ (reference sequence). The germline V and J ends were trimmed by 5 bases and 2 bases, with 12 bases remaining between them. This CDR3 is CASSTGTGQETQYF. CDR3 coding DNA: TGTGCCAGCAGCACCGGGACGGGGCAAGAGACCCAGTACTTC. Together with reference TRBV7-9 and TRBJ2-5, the CDR3 gives the full variable domain: DTGVSQNPRHKITKRGQNVTFRCDPISEHNRLYWYRQTLGQGPEFLTYFQNEAQLEKSRLLSDRFSAERPKGSFSTLEIQRTEQGDSAMYLCASSTGTGQETQYFGPGTRLLVL.

This clone has a count of ten or more. J is TRBJ1-1 and V is TRBV11-1; D is uncertain. The germline V gene has CDR1 SGHAT and CDR2 FQDESV (reference sequence). There are 11 residues in the CDR3. The germline V and J ends were trimmed by 0 bases and 11 bases, with 7 bases remaining between them. CDR3: CASSLAPGAFF. CDR3 nucleotides: TGTGCCAGCAGCTTAGCGCCCGGCGCTTTCTTT.

This clone was seen only a few times. One end of the junction fails to match germline, which may point to a read error. The rearrangement uses TRBV7-9 and TRBJ2-7, with 12 bases lining up with TRBD2. Germline assignment: CDR1 SEHNR and CDR2 FQNEAQ (reference sequence). The CDR3 runs to 16 residues. CDR3 nucleotide sequence: TGTGCCAGCAACTTACTAGCGGGAGGCAACTCCTACGAGCAGTACTTC. Its protein is CASNLLAGGNSYEQYF.

To note about this clone: At one boundary the junction diverges from the germline segment, which might be a read error. The V and J genes are TRBV6-2 or TRBV6-3 and TRBJ1-1; TRBD1 matches at 9 bases. CDR3 size: 14 residues. CDR1 is MNHEY and CDR2 is SVGEGT in the germline V gene. CDR3 protein: CVSSLGTGRTEAFF. DNA for the CDR3: TGTGTCAGCAGCCTGGGGACAGGGAGGACTGAAGCTTTCTTT.

The gene calls are TRBV28 and TRBJ1-5; no clear D. Germline CDR1 and CDR2: MDHEN and SYDVKM. This CDR3 contains 19 residues. V lost 6 bases and J 0 bases, leaving 24 bases between the germline ends. This CDR3 reads CASSPWRAGKPNSNQPQHF. The CDR3, as DNA: TGTGCCAGCAGCCCCTGGAGGGCAGGAAAACCCAATAGCAATCAGCCCCAGCATTTT.

This clone occurred many times. The genes are TRBV10-3 and TRBJ2-2; TRBD2 aligns across 8 bases. J was trimmed by 3 bases and V by 0 bases; bases with no gene match: 6. This CDR3 spans 17 amino acids. Germline V gives CDR1 ENHRY, CDR2 SYGVKD. The CDR3 nucleotides are TGTGCCATCAGTGAGTCGCCAGGACTAGCTGACACCGGGGAGCTGTTTTTT. Encoded protein: CAISESPGLADTGELFF.

The table lists this clone with many counts. The CDR3 here is CASSYGTGSGELFF. Written as DNA, the CDR3 is TGTGCCAGCAGCTACGGGACAGGGTCCGGGGAGCTGTTTTTT. V gene TRBV7-6 combines with J gene TRBJ2-2; 9 nucleotides agree with TRBD1. V trimming: 4 bases; J trimming: 6 bases; junction bases outside the gene matches: 3. The germline V gene has CDR1 SGHVS and CDR2 FNYEAQ. The CDR3 loop spans 14 amino acids.

Many counts were recorded for this clone. The chain recombines TRBV6-1 with TRBJ2-6, with D hard to call. The CDR3 extends over 15 amino acids. CDR1 is MNHNS and CDR2 is SASEGT in the germline V gene. V lost 3 bases, J lost 0 bases, and 6 bases lay in between. Here the CDR3 reads CASSDRFSGANVLTF. The CDR3 DNA reads TGTGCCAGCAGTGACAGATTCTCTGGGGCCAACGTCCTGACTTTC.

The rearrangement links TRBV27 to TRBJ2-3; TRBD1 aligns across 7 bases. This CDR3 comprises 16 residues. Germline V gives CDR1 MNHEY, CDR2 SMNVEV (reference sequence). V shed 2 bases, J shed 2 bases, and the junction held 7 bases outside the gene matches. As DNA, the CDR3 is TGTGCCAGCAGTTTAGTTGGGGACAGTTACACAGATACGCAGTATTTT. Encoded protein: CASSLVGDSYTDTQYF.

This clone occurred many times. The chain employs TRBV7-2 and TRBJ1-2; 10 bases are shared with TRBD1. Germline trimming cut 3 bases from V and 5 bases from J; bases unmatched to any gene: 0. Germline CDR1 is SGHTA and CDR2 is FQGNSA. The CDR3 length is 13 residues. DNA of the CDR3: TGTGCCAGCAGCTTGGGACAGGGGTATGGCTACACCTTC. This gives the protein CASSLGQGYGYTF.

In this sample, this clone turned up many times. This chain connects TRBV5-8 to TRBJ2-7, with D perhaps TRBD1 (5 bases). CDR1 and CDR2 (germline): SGHTS, YDEGEE. Between the trimmed V and J ends, which lost 7 bases and 0 bases, there was a span of 11 bases. This CDR3 contains 13 residues. The CDR3 spells CASSQDPSYEQYF. In DNA form, the CDR3 reads TGTGCCAGCTCACAGGACCCCTCCTACGAGCAGTACTTC. Complete variable domain (other parts from reference TRBV5-8 and TRBJ2-7): EAGVTQSPTHLIKTRGQQATLRCSPISGHTSVYWYQQALGLGLQFLLWYDEGEERNRGNFPPRFSGRQFPNYSSELNVNALELEDSALYLCASSQDPSYEQYFGPGTRLTVT.

This clone occurred a few times. The V gene is TRBV28, the J gene TRBJ1-6; D remains ambiguous. This CDR3 comprises 15 residues. The germline CDR1 and CDR2 sequences are MDHEN and SYDVKM. V was shortened by 5 bases and J by 7 bases, with 15 bases between the two germline ends. CDR3 sequence reads: CASSTTAGGNSPLHF. The CDR3 bases are TGTGCCAGCAGTACCACGGCGGGCGGGAATTCACCCCTCCACTTT.

This clone has ten or more counts. The chain couples TRBV9 to TRBJ1-4; D ambiguous. This CDR3 comprises 13 residues. Deletions cut 4 bases from V and 0 bases from J, with 4 bases between. The germline CDR1 and CDR2 sequences are SGDLS and YYNGEE. This CDR3 is CASSSPTNEKLFF. The CDR3 DNA follows: TGTGCCAGCAGCTCGCCAACTAATGAAAAACTGTTTTTT.

This clone was observed at least ten times. The chain combines TRBV2 with TRBJ2-1; D not resolved. The CDR3 is 12 amino acids. Germline loops: CDR1 SNHLY, CDR2 FYNNEI. V was clipped by 9 bases and J by 6 bases, with 12 bases between them. CDR3 bases: TGTGCCAGTCGCCCAGACTCCAATGAGCAGTTCTTC. Its translation: CASRPDSNEQFF. The full variable domain, in which reference TRBV2 and TRBJ2-1 provide the parts outside the CDR3, is EPEVTQTPSHQVTQMGQEVILRCVPISNHLYFYWYRQILGQKVEFLVSFYNNEISEKSEIFDDQFSVERPDGSNFTLKIRSTKLEDSAMYFCASRPDSNEQFFGPGTRLTVL.

A few counts support this clone. CDR3 residues: CAISGGTETQYF. The CDR3 DNA reads as TGTGCCATCAGTGGGGGAACAGAGACCCAGTACTTC. The gene calls are TRBV10-3 and TRBJ2-5, with D unresolved. The CDR3 has 12 amino acids. Trimming stripped 4 bases from V and 4 bases from J, with 7 bases between. Per germline, CDR1 ENHRY and CDR2 SYGVKD.

V is TRBV12-3 or TRBV12-4 and J is TRBJ2-7; a possible D gene is TRBD2 (6 bases). V lost 3 bases and J 2 bases, leaving 11 bases between the germline ends. The CDR3 runs 14 residues. As DNA, the CDR3 is TGTGCCAGCAGTTTTCAGGAGGGGCCCTACGAGCAGTACTTC. It encodes CASSFQEGPYEQYF.

This clone was recorded at least ten times. The genes are TRBV7-9 and TRBJ1-2; maybe TRBD1 (5 bases). This CDR3 has 15 residues. Germline V lookup: CDR1 SEHNR, CDR2 FQNEAQ (reference sequence). V was pared by 1 base and J by 6 bases, with 15 bases between. The CDR3 bases are TGTGCCAGCAGCTTAGTGGGGCCGGTTGGGCATGGCTACACCTTC. The encoded protein is CASSLVGPVGHGYTF.

This clone appeared a few times. The V and J genes are TRBV6-1 and TRBJ1-1; D not resolved. This CDR3 comprises 13 residues. The ends were cut back, 6 bases at V and 1 base at J, with 9 bases in the middle. The germline gives CDR1 MNHNS, CDR2 SASEGT. This CDR3 reads CASRRVANTEAFF. CDR3 bases: TGTGCCAGCAGAAGGGTTGCGAACACTGAAGCTTTCTTT.

This clone was detected many times. At one end, the junction sequence differs from germline, possibly due to a read error. CDR3: CAISESSSGTYNERFF. The CDR3 bases are TGTGCCATCAGTGAGTCGTCTAGCGGGACCTACAATGAGCGGTTCTTC. This rearrangement joins TRBV10-3 to TRBJ2-1, with 9 bases that match TRBD2. CDR1 and CDR2 from the germline V gene are ENHRY and SYGVKD. The CDR3 spans 16 residues.

The chain carries TRBV2 and TRBJ2-7; a possible D gene is TRBD2 (5 bases). The CDR3 totals 16 residues. From germline, CDR1 is SNHLY and CDR2 FYNNEI. The V end lost 5 bases, the J end lost 0 bases, and 17 bases lay between the germline ends. The CDR3, as DNA: TGTGCCAGCAGTTTCCGACAAGAGCGGAGCTCCTACGAGCAGTACTTC. Translation: CASSFRQERSSYEQYF. Full variable domain (remainder filled in from reference TRBV2 and TRBJ2-7): EPEVTQTPSHQVTQMGQEVILRCVPISNHLYFYWYRQILGQKVEFLVSFYNNEISEKSEIFDDQFSVERPDGSNFTLKIRSTKLEDSAMYFCASSFRQERSSYEQYFGPGTRLTVT.

The J gene is TRBJ2-5, the V gene TRBV12-3 or TRBV12-4, with 9 bases lining up with TRBD2. V shed 3 bases, J shed 5 bases, and the junction held 7 bases outside the gene matches. The CDR3 spans 15 residues. The CDR3 bases are TGTGCCAGCAGTTTCGCGGCGGGAGGGGTTGAGACCCAGTACTTC. Translated, it gives CASSFAAGGVETQYF.

This clone was seen ten or more times. The chain couples TRBV27 to TRBJ1-6; no reliable D call. The V end lost 6 bases, the J end lost 9 bases, and 9 bases lay between the germline ends. Germline CDR1 MNHEY, CDR2 SMNVEV (reference sequence). The CDR3 runs to 12 residues. The CDR3 DNA sequence: TGTGCCAGCAGCACTACCAGTTCACCCCTCCACTTT. It yields the protein CASSTTSSPLHF.

This clone was found many times. Other DNA sequences in the same sample also yield this CDR3. The chain combines TRBV3-1 with TRBJ2-2, with 7 nucleotides matching TRBD1. This CDR3 comprises 15 residues. CDR1 LGHDT and CDR2 YNNKEL come from the germline V gene (reference sequence). V lost 5 bases, J lost 0 bases, and 3 bases stayed unmatched. The CDR3 loop is CASSGTDANTGELFF. In DNA form, the CDR3 reads TGTGCCAGCAGCGGGACAGACGCGAACACCGGGGAGCTGTTTTTT.